One TCR beta chain is described in this entry. The antigen is undetermined. The V segment lost 5 bases and the J segment 4 bases; nucleotides outside the gene matches: 4. Germline CDR1 is MNHEY and CDR2 is SMNVEV (reference sequence). The CDR3 sequence is 14 residues long. These data belong to a study of blood T cells in healthy people across ages. In the study overall: The template switching approach captured approximately one barcoded beta molecule for every two T cells.

A second about 7 to 11 cycle PCR used barcoded and J-beta primers. TCRdb ran MiXCR on the 5' RACE reads and lists one entry per CDR3 protein. The repertoire includes about 780,000 distinct CDR3 sequences, 46% of them detected once, and 15% to 20% sits in the top ten. Whole-study results and caveats: TCR beta diversity per million T cells fell roughly linearly with age. Whereas aged donors had fewer naive CD4+ cells, long-lived donors had more of them and higher diversity. Strong correlation was found linking TCR beta diversity to naive T cell percentage.

The source is a man of 80 years or more in good health. The J gene is TRBJ1-4, the V gene TRBV27, with TRBD1 matching 7 bases. Material: blood. DNA for the CDR3: TGTGCCAGCAGTCCTCGGGACAGTAATGAAAAACTGTTTTTT. Protein sequence: CASSPRDSNEKLFF.